The entry that follows covers one T cell receptor (beta chain) sequence. Its antigen remains unidentified. The sample holds no much larger clone one base away, and base qualities are not on file. A second Seattle source provided samples from volunteer blood donors who had recovered from COVID-19. Each collaborating institution followed its own protocols to collect whole blood in K2EDTA tubes. For TCRbeta analysis, collaborators shipped samples as frozen whole blood, isolated PBMCs, or DNA extracted from either of those sample types. TCRbeta CDR3 regions were amplified from genomic DNA using the immunoSEQ Assay, a bias-controlled multiplex PCR. The paper's processing steps were these. The number of nucleated cells in each sample was estimated from the amplification of reference gene primers within the assay. To quantify the absolute abundance of each unique TCRbeta CDR3 rearrangement, sequence reads were collapsed and filtered. For each sample, productive Simpson clonality was calculated as the square root of Simpson's diversity index over productive rearrangements. TCRdb stores this immuneACCESS table with in-frame sequences only. Part of the clones is absent; in the studies checked, under half of the shortfall reflects unresolved V genes, and no reason is known for the rest. D and trimming come from the DNA, and the V and J calls and clone size come from that table. This sample holds approximately 300,000 clones; 75% to 90% were observed only once. Together, the top ten hold roughly 2% of the sample.

This entry belongs to a study of blood T cell repertoires in COVID-19 (TCRdb year 2020). With respect to the entire study: Samples covering the acute and convalescent phases of COVID-19 were provided by collaborators in the United States, Italy and Spain. The prospective study material was composed of cDNA or gDNA derived from T cells, B-cell-depleted T cells, or PBMCs. Subjects who had been exposed to COVID-19, were actively infected with it, or had recovered from it provided the deeply sampled blood TCRbeta repertoires that made up the dataset. The repertoires were released in a freely available public database meant as a resource for research on the immune response to SARS-CoV-2. The samples were drawn from two sources: the first 160 participants of the ongoing ImmuneRACE study, and 1,000 to 1,500 subjects contributed by 6 global collaborators. Nearly every sample came with metadata listing a de-identified subject ID, COVID-19 status, age in years and sex. Where available, HLA class I and class II types were taken from metadata supplied by the sample provider and were not determined by assay-based typing.

Here is what the overall study found, with its caveats: The amount of clinical and demographic metadata varied by source and participant and was provided uncurated.

The CDR3 sequence holds 12 residues, the cysteine and phenylalanine included. The sequence is cut down to CDR3 DNA, 36 bases in frame from base 1. The CDR1 and CDR2 encoded by the germline V gene are KGHSH and LQKENI. V and J are truncated by 5 bases and 4 bases respectively, leaving an intervening sequence of 8 bases. Recombination linked TRBV18 to TRBJ1-2, with no confident D gene call. Material for sequencing was peripheral blood. This TCR came from a woman between 45 and 60 years old who had recovered from COVID-19. The sequenced DNA: TGTGCCAGCTCAGAGCCGGGCTATGGCTACACCTTC. Its protein reads: CASSEPGYGYTF.